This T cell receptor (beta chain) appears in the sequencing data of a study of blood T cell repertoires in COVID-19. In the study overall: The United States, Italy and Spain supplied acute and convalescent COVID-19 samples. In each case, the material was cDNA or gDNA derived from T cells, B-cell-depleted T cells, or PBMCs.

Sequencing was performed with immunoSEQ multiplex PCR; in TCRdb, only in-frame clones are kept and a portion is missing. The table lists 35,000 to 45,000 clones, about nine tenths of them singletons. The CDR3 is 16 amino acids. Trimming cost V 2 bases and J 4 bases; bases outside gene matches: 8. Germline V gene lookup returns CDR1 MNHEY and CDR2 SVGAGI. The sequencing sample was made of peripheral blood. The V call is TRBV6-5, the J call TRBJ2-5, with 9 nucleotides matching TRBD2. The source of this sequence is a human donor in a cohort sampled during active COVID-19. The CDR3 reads CASSYGPEAGGETQYF. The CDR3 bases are TGTGCCAGCAGTTACGGTCCCGAAGCGGGGGGAGAGACCCAGTACTTC.